This T cell receptor (beta chain) originates from a study of cytomegalovirus exposure and HLA in healthy donors. The PCR ran on 60 Vbeta and 13 Jbeta primers. Clones were sequenced by immunoSEQ multiplex PCR, and TCRdb holds only the in-frame ones, with some missing. The table has roughly 180,000 clones, 75% to 90% seen once. CDR1 is LGHNA, CDR2 YSLEER, per germline. The CDR3 runs 17 residues. Trimming at V came to 5 bases and at J to 8 bases, leaving 11 bases not matched to a gene. Material: PBMCs. The sequence derives from a girl aged 5 to 17 in good health and CMV-seropositive. V gene TRBV4-3 combines with J gene TRBJ2-1, with 14 bases fitting TRBD2. CDR3 protein: CASSYFETSGRADEQFF. Here the CDR3 DNA reads TGCGCCAGCAGCTATTTTGAGACTAGCGGGAGGGCCGATGAGCAGTTCTTC.